These 28 T cell receptor beta chains share one sample of origin, sequenced in a study of human T cells and chemical hapten exposure. Unfractionated whole blood served as the source for total RNA extraction. TCRdb itself ran the 5' RACE reads through MiXCR, one entry per CDR3 protein. The sample has tens of thousands of distinct CDR3 sequences; approximately 16% are singletons. The source of these receptors is a female donor in good health.

This chain uses TRBV10-3 with TRBJ2-7; a weak D match, TRBD1 (5 bases). V lost 4 bases and J 5 bases, leaving 24 bases between the germline ends. In germline, CDR1 is ENHRY, CDR2 SYGVKD. The CDR3 extends over 17 amino acids. The CDR3 region is CAISGPLQGSYLDEQYF. The CDR3 coding sequence is TGTGCCATCAGTGGACCGCTCCAGGGATCTTACCTCGACGAGCAGTACTTC.

V is TRBV20-1 and J is TRBJ1-5, with D tentatively TRBD1 (6 bases). The germline V gene encodes CDR1 DFQATT and CDR2 SNEGSKA (reference sequence). Deletions cut 6 bases from V and 5 bases from J, with 14 bases between. The CDR3 is 13 residues long. The CDR3 DNA sequence: TGCAGTGCCAAAAGCTACAGGGATCAGCCCCAGCATTTT. Its translation is CSAKSYRDQPQHF.

This clonotype turned up a few times. The J gene is TRBJ2-5, the V gene TRBV20-1; 8 bases are shared with TRBD2. The CDR3 contains 14 residues. The germline V gene encodes CDR1 DFQATT and CDR2 SNEGSKA (reference sequence). Trimming at V came to 7 bases and at J to 5 bases, leaving 12 bases not matched to a gene. CDR3 region: CSVPRSGGFETQYF. Written as DNA, the CDR3 is TGCAGTGTCCCTAGGTCGGGGGGGTTTGAGACCCAGTACTTC.

This clonotype was found a few times. The chain employs TRBV6-5 and TRBJ2-2; 12 nucleotides align to TRBD2. The CDR3 consists of 17 residues. The germline CDR1 and CDR2 sequences are MNHEY and SVGAGI. The ends lost 4 bases at V and 7 bases at J; junction bases unmatched: 10. The CDR3 sequence: CASSWGLAGGPDGELFF. The CDR3 DNA sequence: TGTGCCAGCAGTTGGGGGCTAGCGGGAGGGCCGGACGGGGAGCTGTTTTTT.

This clonotype was observed a few times. V is TRBV10-3 and J is TRBJ2-6; D is uncertain. Germline loops: CDR1 ENHRY, CDR2 SYGVKD. CDR3 size: 15 residues. The V end was cut by 5 bases, the J end by 4 bases, with 12 bases between. CDR3 sequence (DNA): TGTGCCATCAGTCCCTTCGGGCCCGGGGCCAACGTCCTGACTTTC. It yields the protein CAISPFGPGANVLTF.

This clonotype was counted only a few times. CDR3: CATSRDGAPGDSPLHF. For the CDR3, the DNA is TGTGCCACCAGCAGAGATGGGGCCCCTGGGGATTCACCCCTCCACTTT. The chain links TRBV15 to TRBJ1-6, with D possibly TRBD1 on 5 matching bases. Trimming pared 0 bases from V and 8 bases from J, leaving 14 bases between. Germline V gene sequence: CDR1 LNHNV, CDR2 YYDKDF (reference sequence). The CDR3 spans 16 residues.

The rearrangement uses TRBV6-2 or TRBV6-3 and TRBJ1-6; D perhaps matches TRBD1 (5 bases). The CDR3 covers 19 residues. The germline V and J ends were trimmed by 4 bases and 0 bases, with 19 bases remaining between them. Germline V gene data show CDR1 as MNHEY and CDR2 as SVGEGT. CDR3 region: CASSFTQGLTSSYNSPLHF. The DNA of the CDR3 is TGTGCCAGCAGTTTCACCCAGGGACTTACGAGCTCCTATAATTCACCCCTCCACTTT.

This clonotype was observed a handful of times. The chain joins TRBV7-2 to TRBJ2-4; 8 bases map to TRBD1. The CDR3 length is 16 residues. Trimming cost V 4 bases and J 2 bases; bases outside gene matches: 7. Per germline, CDR1 SGHTA and CDR2 FQGNSA. In DNA, the CDR3 is TGTGCCAGCAGCTCCCGACAGGGGTGGACCAAAAACATTCAGTACTTC. It translates to CASSSRQGWTKNIQYF.

J is TRBJ2-2 and V is TRBV9, with 8 bases that match TRBD2. V lost 3 bases, J lost 7 bases, and 11 bases stayed unmatched. The CDR3 extends over 16 amino acids. Germline CDR1 is SGDLS and CDR2 is YYNGEE. In nucleotides, the CDR3 is TGTGCCAGCAGCGGTACTGGCGGGGGGCGCGGCGGGGAGCTGTTTTTT. This sequence encodes CASSGTGGGRGGELFF.

This clonotype was found a few times. V and J are TRBV7-2 and TRBJ2-3, with a possible D match to TRBD2 (7 bases). Germline V gives CDR1 SGHTA, CDR2 FQGNSA. CDR3 length: 17 residues. The V end lost 5 bases, the J end lost 0 bases, and 18 bases lay between the germline ends. CDR3 sequence: CASSPPPGGPSTDTQYF. Written as DNA, the CDR3 is TGTGCCAGCAGCCCTCCCCCGGGGGGCCCTAGCACAGATACGCAGTATTTT.

This clonotype showed up just a few times. This rearrangement joins TRBV20-1 to TRBJ2-7; no clear D gene. There are 15 residues in the CDR3. CDR1 and CDR2 from the germline V gene are DFQATT and SNEGSKA (reference sequence). Trimming took off 6 bases at V and 3 bases at J, with 21 bases between the two ends. The CDR3 protein is CSARPEPEFYYEQYF. The CDR3 bases are TGCAGTGCCCGCCCCGAGCCGGAGTTTTACTACGAGCAGTACTTC.

The rearrangement links TRBV7-9 to TRBJ2-3, with no clear D. Germline V gives CDR1 SEHNR, CDR2 FQNEAQ (reference sequence). The CDR3 contains 12 residues. The V end was cut by 5 bases, the J end by 4 bases, with 7 bases between. The CDR3 bases are TGTGCCAGCAGCCCTGGGGCAGATACGCAGTATTTT. Translating it yields CASSPGADTQYF. The variable domain in full, completed from reference TRBV7-9 and TRBJ2-3, reads DTGVSQNPRHKITKRGQNVTFRCDPISEHNRLYWYRQTLGQGPEFLTYFQNEAQLEKSRLLSDRFSAERPKGSFSTLEIQRTEQGDSAMYLCASSPGADTQYFGPGTRLTVL.

The chain uses TRBV6-6 and TRBJ2-3, with 10 nucleotides matching TRBD2. Trimming cost V 0 bases and J 3 bases; bases outside gene matches: 6. CDR1 and CDR2 from the germline V gene are MNHNY and SVGAGI (reference sequence). There are 17 residues in the CDR3. The CDR3 here is CASSYSQSGGATDTQYF. The CDR3 DNA sequence: TGTGCCAGCAGTTACTCGCAAAGCGGGGGGGCGACAGATACGCAGTATTTT.

This clonotype was observed at least ten times. V is TRBV13 and J is TRBJ2-7; D gene ambiguous. V shed 0 bases and J shed 3 bases, with 12 bases lying between them. Germline assignment: CDR1 PRHDT and CDR2 FYEKMQ (reference sequence). This CDR3 is built from 15 residues. The CDR3 here is CASSLGAQPNYEQYF. The CDR3, as DNA: TGTGCCAGCAGCTTAGGGGCTCAGCCAAACTACGAGCAGTACTTC.

The V gene is TRBV15, the J gene TRBJ1-1, with 7 bases lining up with TRBD1. This CDR3 contains 15 residues. V was pared by 5 bases and J by 0 bases, with 6 bases of the junction left unmatched. Germline V lookup: CDR1 LNHNV, CDR2 YYDKDF (reference sequence). The CDR3 loop reads CATSATGTVNTEAFF. DNA of the CDR3: TGTGCCACCAGCGCTACCGGGACAGTGAACACTGAAGCTTTCTTT. Variable domain in full (rest from reference TRBV15 and TRBJ1-1): DAMVIQNPRYQVTQFGKPVTLSCSQTLNHNVMYWYQQKSSQAPKLLFHYYDKDFNNEADTPDNFQSRRPNTSFCFLDIRSPGLGDTAMYLCATSATGTVNTEAFFGQGTRLTVV.

The V and J genes are TRBV12-3 or TRBV12-4 and TRBJ2-1, with D perhaps matching TRBD1 (7 bases). Trimming left V 5 bases short and J 4 bases short, with 15 bases between. The CDR3 sequence is 15 residues long. Here the CDR3 reads CASSPGSGGYNEQFF. The CDR3 DNA reads as TGTGCCAGCAGTCCCGGTTCAGGGGGGTACAATGAGCAGTTCTTC.

The DNA of the CDR3 is TGTGCCAGCAGCTTATTCACTGCGGGAGCTACCGGGGAGCTGTTTTTT. It yields the protein CASSLFTAGATGELFF. The chain recombines TRBV5-4 with TRBJ2-2; 7 positions agree with TRBD2. The CDR3 consists of 16 residues. V lost 2 bases to trimming and J lost 5 bases; unmatched junction nucleotides: 9. Germline loops: CDR1 SGHNT, CDR2 YYREEE (reference sequence).

This clonotype was found many times. J is TRBJ1-2 and V is TRBV29-1; the match to TRBD1 covers 7 bases. The V gene's germline CDR1 is SQVTM and CDR2 ANQGSEA. The CDR3 length is 13 residues. V lost 0 bases to trimming and J lost 7 bases; unmatched junction nucleotides: 5. CDR3 protein: CSVEEYRGGGYTF. The CDR3 DNA reads as TGCAGCGTTGAAGAGTACAGGGGTGGTGGCTACACCTTC.

The chain links TRBV4-3 to TRBJ1-3; D unresolved. V lost 0 bases and J lost 0, with 6 bases in between. Germline CDR1 LGHNA, CDR2 YSLEER. The CDR3 runs 15 residues. CDR3 sequence (DNA): TGCGCCAGCAGCCAAGATTTTGGCTCTGGAAACACCATATATTTT. This gives the protein CASSQDFGSGNTIYF.

This clonotype has a handful of counts. V and J are TRBV7-9 and TRBJ1-4, with TRBD1 matching over 8 bases. Per germline, CDR1 SEHNR and CDR2 FQNEAQ (reference sequence). CDR3 length equals 12 residues. Losses at the gene ends were 9 bases for V and 5 bases for J; bases not matched to a gene: 2. The DNA for the CDR3 is TGTGCCAGTCGACAGGGGAATGAAAAACTGTTTTTT. This codes for CASRQGNEKLFF. Full variable domain (missing parts from reference TRBV7-9 and TRBJ1-4): DTGVSQNPRHKITKRGQNVTFRCDPISEHNRLYWYRQTLGQGPEFLTYFQNEAQLEKSRLLSDRFSAERPKGSFSTLEIQRTEQGDSAMYLCASRQGNEKLFFGSGTQLSVL.

The chain has TRBV2 and TRBJ1-2; weak D call: TRBD1 (5 bases). CDR1 is SNHLY, CDR2 FYNNEI, per germline. This CDR3 contains 13 residues. Trimming took off 4 bases at V and 4 bases at J, with 10 bases between the two ends. CDR3 sequence: CASSGGTGYGYTF. The CDR3 DNA is TGTGCCAGCAGTGGTGGGACGGGCTATGGCTACACCTTC. The full variable domain, completed using reference TRBV2 and TRBJ1-2, is EPEVTQTPSHQVTQMGQEVILRCVPISNHLYFYWYRQILGQKVEFLVSFYNNEISEKSEIFDDQFSVERPDGSNFTLKIRSTKLEDSAMYFCASSGGTGYGYTFGSGTRLTVV.

This clonotype was observed a few times. The chain employs TRBV5-1 and TRBJ1-5; 10 bases are shared with TRBD1. J was trimmed by 9 bases and V by 3 bases; bases with no gene match: 3. The CDR3 sequence is 13 residues long. Germline CDR1 SGHRS, CDR2 YFSETQ. The CDR3 protein is CASSSTGGGPQHF. As DNA, the CDR3 is TGCGCCAGCAGCTCGACAGGGGGCGGGCCCCAGCATTTT.

At least ten counts were recorded for this clonotype. This chain links TRBV28 with TRBJ2-3, with a weak D call TRBD2 (5 bases). Trimming cost V 4 bases and J 5 bases, with 19 bases left between them. CDR1 MDHEN and CDR2 SYDVKM come from the germline V gene. The CDR3 totals 16 residues. CDR3: CASSSNLEGVVDTQYF. As DNA, the CDR3 is TGTGCCAGCAGTTCCAACCTTGAGGGAGTGGTAGATACGCAGTATTTT.

This chain uses TRBV10-2 with TRBJ2-3, with 10 positions matching TRBD2. CDR1 and CDR2 from the germline V gene are WSHSY and SAAADI. The CDR3 loop spans 15 amino acids. J was trimmed by 1 base and V by 8 bases; bases with no gene match: 6. The CDR3 protein is CASLFLAGGTDTQYF. The CDR3 coding sequence is TGCGCCAGCCTCTTTCTAGCGGGGGGCACAGATACGCAGTATTTT.

This clonotype was counted between two and nine times. The CDR3 reads CASGRGVDTQYF. CDR3 sequence (DNA): TGTGCCAGTGGAAGGGGGGTAGATACGCAGTATTTT. The chain has TRBV12-3 or TRBV12-4 and TRBJ2-3, with D perhaps TRBD1 or TRBD2 (6 bases each). Trimming took 9 bases from V and 5 from J, leaving 12 bases between them. The length of the CDR3 is 12 residues.

This clonotype was picked up many times. The CDR3 DNA follows: TGCGCCAGCAGCCCAGGGATGAAGGACACTGAAGCTTTCTTT. Residues: CASSPGMKDTEAFF. J is TRBJ1-1 and V is TRBV10-2, with D possibly TRBD1 on 5 matching bases. The germline V and J ends were trimmed by 6 bases and 3 bases, with 14 bases remaining between them. Germline V gene data show CDR1 as WSHSY and CDR2 as SAAADI. CDR3 length: 14 amino acids.

The gene calls are TRBV19 and TRBJ2-1, with TRBD1 matching over 8 bases. J was trimmed by 8 bases and V by 1 base; bases with no gene match: 10. Per the germline V gene, CDR1 is LNHDA and CDR2 is SQIVND (reference sequence). The CDR3 extends over 16 amino acids. CDR3 region: CASSIVSGGSADEQFF. The DNA of the CDR3 is TGTGCCAGTAGTATAGTATCAGGGGGCTCCGCGGATGAGCAGTTCTTC.

This clonotype was detected only a few times. This chain joins TRBV7-2 and TRBJ2-5; TRBD2 agrees at 10 bases. The germline gives CDR1 SGHTA, CDR2 FQGNSA. This CDR3 spans 18 amino acids. Unmatched junction bases numbered 15, after V lost 5 bases and J lost 3 bases. CDR3 DNA sequence: TGTGCCAGCAGCCTATGGAACCCTAGCGGGGGTCAGAAAGAGACCCAGTACTTC. It encodes CASSLWNPSGGQKETQYF.